A selection of T cell receptor beta chains follows, all from one sample in a study of T cells in Graves' hyperthyroidism and ophthalmopathy. One entry per CDR3 protein, called by TCRdb with MiXCR from the multiplex PCR reads. The table includes 500,000 to 750,000 distinct CDR3 sequences, 15% to 18% detected once. Sequenced sample: blood. The receptors were gathered from a woman in her 30s with Graves' hyperthyroidism. Each CDR3 is given with its conserved first and last residue. Each record gives: V gene, D gene, J gene, clone size, CDR3 protein, CDR3 DNA. The D gene is left open where the match is weak. Clone size, where shown, is once, few, many, or a class for clones that have expanded.

TRBV6-5,.,TRBJ2-7,many,CASSYSTGYEQYF,TGTGCCAGCAGTTACTCTACAGGGTACGAGCAGTACTTC
TRBV20-1,.,TRBJ2-1,.,CSANQGPTYNEQFF,TGCAGTGCTAACCAGGGGCCTACCTACAATGAGCAGTTCTTC
TRBV28,.,TRBJ1-1,.,CASSFSYGDTEAFF,TGTGCCAGCAGTTTTTCGTATGGGGACACTGAAGCTTTCTTT
TRBV30,TRBD2,TRBJ2-7,.,CAYPGYSGSSEQYF,TGTGCCTACCCGGGCTATAGCGGGAGCTCCGAGCAGTACTTC
TRBV20-1,.,TRBJ2-7,.,CSARGGRNGTYEQYF,TGCAGTGCTAGGGGGGGTCGGAACGGGACCTACGAGCAGTACTTC
TRBV4-2,TRBD1,TRBJ2-7,.,CASSLGQGGSREQYF,TGTGCCAGCAGCCTGGGACAGGGAGGTTCTAGGGAGCAGTACTTC
TRBV12-3/TRBV12-4,.,TRBJ2-5,many,CASSFLGSLETQYF,TGTGCCAGCAGTTTCCTGGGTTCCCTGGAGACCCAGTACTTC
TRBV9,.,TRBJ2-2,many,CASSVQGTGELFF,TGTGCCAGCAGCGTCCAGGGCACCGGGGAGCTGTTTTTT
TRBV5-5,.,TRBJ2-3,.,CASSPIPTGESTDTQYF,TGTGCCAGCAGCCCCATACCGACAGGAGAGAGCACAGATACGCAGTATTTT
TRBV12-3/TRBV12-4,.,TRBJ1-2,many,CASTPTGYYGYTF,TGTGCCAGCACCCCGACAGGCTACTATGGCTACACCTTC
TRBV5-5,TRBD2,TRBJ2-3,many,CASSPIAGGATDTQYF,TGTGCCAGCAGCCCTATAGCGGGAGGAGCGACAGATACGCAGTATTTT
TRBV12-3/TRBV12-4,TRBD2,TRBJ2-7,many,CASSFLLGGGGHEQYF,TGTGCCAGCAGTTTTTTATTAGGCGGCGGGGGACACGAGCAGTACTTC
TRBV5-1,.,TRBJ2-7,many,CAITGYYEQYF,TGCGCCATTACCGGGTACTACGAGCAGTACTTC
TRBV18,.,TRBJ1-2,.,CASSTVSENYGYTF,TGTGCCAGCTCGACCGTAAGCGAGAACTATGGCTACACCTTC
TRBV20-1,TRBD1,TRBJ1-2,.,CSAEKTGGGYGYTF,TGCAGTGCTGAAAAGACAGGGGGGGGCTATGGCTACACCTTC
TRBV10-3,TRBD1,TRBJ2-7,.,CAISLGTVYEQYF,TGTGCCATCAGCCTGGGGACAGTCTACGAGCAGTACTTC
TRBV6-1,TRBD1,TRBJ2-7,many,CASKGDRSNYEQYF,TGTGCCAGCAAAGGGGACAGGTCAAACTACGAGCAGTACTTC
TRBV12-3/TRBV12-4,TRBD1,TRBJ2-5,many,CASSKDRGETQYF,TGTGCCAGCAGTAAGGACAGGGGGGAGACCCAGTACTTC
TRBV12-5,TRBD2,TRBJ2-7,.,CASGLGTRYEQYF,TGTGCTAGTGGTTTAGGGACTAGGTACGAGCAGTACTTC
TRBV28,.,TRBJ2-7,many,CASLEAVRGYEQYF,TGTGCCAGCCTCGAGGCAGTACGGGGCTACGAGCAGTACTTC
TRBV27,.,TRBJ2-3,many,CASSLPASGAQYF,TGTGCCAGCAGTTTACCTGCTTCGGGGGCGCAGTATTTT
TRBV20-1,TRBD2,TRBJ2-7,.,CSAQPGLAGAAYEQYF,TGCAGTGCTCAGCCGGGACTAGCGGGAGCGGCCTACGAGCAGTACTTC
TRBV20-1,TRBD2,TRBJ2-7,many,CSARTSGTYEQYF,TGCAGTGCTCGGACTAGCGGGACCTACGAGCAGTACTTC
TRBV10-3,.,TRBJ2-3,few,CATHFGQAGTDTQYF,TGTGCCACCCACTTCGGCCAAGCGGGCACAGATACGCAGTATTTT
TRBV19,TRBD1,TRBJ2-2,.,CASTSDRGVDTGELFF,TGTGCCAGTACCTCGGACAGGGGGGTGGACACCGGGGAGCTGTTTTTT
TRBV27,.,TRBJ1-4,few,CASRWAGDNEKLFF,TGTGCCAGCAGGTGGGCAGGGGATAATGAAAAACTGTTTTTT
TRBV11-2,TRBD2,TRBJ2-1,.,CASSLVAGTSDNEQFF,TGTGCCAGCAGTTTAGTTGCCGGGACTAGTGACAATGAGCAGTTCTTC
TRBV30,.,TRBJ2-1,many,CAWSAGSGTYNEQFF,TGTGCCTGGAGTGCCGGTAGCGGAACCTACAATGAGCAGTTCTTC
TRBV7-9,.,TRBJ2-7,many,CASSSTGTRVYEQYF,TGTGCCAGCAGCTCCACCGGGACACGGGTTTACGAGCAGTACTTC
TRBV4-1,.,TRBJ2-1,.,CASSQSLARGQFF,TGCGCCAGCAGCCAAAGTCTGGCGCGCGGGCAGTTCTTC
TRBV11-2,.,TRBJ1-5,.,CASSGGTNQPQHF,TGTGCCAGCAGCGGTGGGACCAATCAGCCCCAGCATTTT
TRBV10-3,TRBD1,TRBJ1-6,.,CAISDDRGNSPLHF,TGTGCCATCAGTGACGACAGGGGTAATTCACCCCTCCACTTT
TRBV5-1,.,TRBJ1-1,many,CASSLQGPRTEAFF,TGCGCCAGCAGCTTACAGGGTCCGCGGACTGAAGCTTTCTTT
TRBV20-1,.,TRBJ2-7,few,CSALGYEQYF,TGCAGTGCTCTCGGGTACGAGCAGTACTTC
TRBV30,TRBD2,TRBJ2-1,.,CAWSVRGLAGVNEQFF,TGTGCCTGGAGTGTACGGGGACTAGCGGGAGTTAATGAGCAGTTCTTC
TRBV12-3/TRBV12-4,TRBD2,TRBJ2-2,many,CASSLGLAGEAGELFF,TGTGCCAGCAGTCTAGGACTAGCGGGAGAGGCCGGGGAGCTGTTTTTT
TRBV18,.,TRBJ2-1,many,CASSAVVQFNNEQFF,TGTGCCAGCTCGGCTGTCGTACAGTTTAACAATGAGCAGTTCTTC
TRBV5-1,.,TRBJ1-2,.,CASSPPGPGEGYTF,TGCGCCAGCAGCCCGCCGGGGCCAGGGGAAGGCTACACCTTC
TRBV19,.,TRBJ2-1,.,CASTPGLSVNEQFF,TGTGCCAGTACCCCAGGGTTATCCGTTAATGAGCAGTTCTTC
TRBV13,TRBD2,TRBJ2-7,many,CASSLAGLPSEQYF,TGTGCCAGCAGCTTAGCGGGACTACCCTCCGAGCAGTACTTC
TRBV3-1,.,TRBJ2-1,few,CASSRRGSYNEQFF,TGTGCCAGCAGCCGGAGGGGGTCCTACAATGAGCAGTTCTTC
TRBV20-1,TRBD1,TRBJ2-2,few,CSARDRTGDTGELLF,TGCAGTGCTAGAGATCGGACAGGCGACACCGGGGAGCTGCTTTTT